Listed below are T cell receptor beta chains from one sample, sequenced in a study of PD-1 blockade in classical Hodgkin lymphoma. The assay was immunoSEQ multiplex PCR, and TCRdb's table has in-frame clones only and misses some. Of more than 11,000 clones listed, roughly 77% were seen once; the top ten hold about 24%. The sample in question was peripheral blood mononuclear cells (PBMCs), obtained at baseline. These receptors all stem from a human donor with classical Hodgkin lymphoma. The CDR3 runs from the conserved cysteine through the conserved F or W. A D gene is named only where the DNA matches it firmly. Some rows have no size entry. The others give once, few or many, or a class for an expanded clone.

V,size,D,J,DNA,CDR3
TRBV7-2,NA,TRBD1,TRBJ1-5,TGTGCCAGCAGCTTAGCTATTCTTGACAGGGGGCATCAGCCCCAGCATTTT,CASSLAILDRGHQPQHF
TRBV2,few,NA,TRBJ1-3,TGTGCCAGCAGTGAATCTTCGCCCAGATCTGGAAACACCATATATTTT,CASSESSPRSGNTIYF
TRBV5-4,once,NA,TRBJ1-1,TGTGCCAGCAGCTTGGCCATTTCGGGGCCCACCGAAGCTTTCTTT,CASSLAISGPTEAFF
TRBV9,NA,TRBD1,TRBJ1-1,TGTGCCAGCAGCGCCCACAGGGGCCTCGATGAAGCTTTCTTT,CASSAHRGLDEAFF
TRBV6-5,NA,NA,TRBJ2-5,TGTGCCAGCAGTTACTTGAGCAGACCCCGGTGGGAGACCCAGTACTTC,CASSYLSRPRWETQYF
TRBV6-1,NA,TRBD1,TRBJ2-7,TGTGCCACTAACCAGGGGGCTAGCTCCTACGAGCAGTACTTC,CATNQGASSYEQYF
TRBV7-2,NA,TRBD1,TRBJ1-2,TGTGCCAGCAGCCCCGGGGCCCGACAGGGGGCTGGCTACACCTTC,CASSPGARQGAGYTF
TRBV7-2,once,NA,TRBJ1-2,TGTGCCAGCAGCTCCCCCCCACTCTATGGCTACACCTTC,CASSSPPLYGYTF
TRBV20-1,NA,NA,TRBJ1-2,TGCAGTGCTAGGGCAGGCTATGGCTACACCTTC,CSARAGYGYTF
TRBV2,NA,TRBD1,TRBJ2-7,TGTGCCAGCCAGAGGAACAGGGGAATAGGCGAGCAGTACTTC,CASQRNRGIGEQYF
TRBV6-4,NA,TRBD2,TRBJ2-3,TGTGCCAGCAGTGAGCGGGGGGGCACAGATACGCAGTATTTT,CASSERGGTDTQYF
TRBV11-1,once,NA,TRBJ2-5,TGTGCCAGCAGCTTGGGACGGATTACCCAAGAGACCCAGTACTTC,CASSLGRITQETQYF
TRBV5-1,once,TRBD1,TRBJ2-5,TGCGCCAGCAGCCCGACAGGGGCTGGAGAGACCCAGTACTTC,CASSPTGAGETQYF
TRBV5-6,NA,NA,TRBJ2-3,TGTGCCAGCAGCTTGGGAACGGCAGATACGCAGTATTTT,CASSLGTADTQYF
TRBV4-1,NA,NA,TRBJ2-7,TGCGCCAGCAGCCAAATCTTCGGCCGGGGGACAAGAATAGGGGAGCAGTACTTC,CASSQIFGRGTRIGEQYF
TRBV11-2,NA,NA,TRBJ1-4,TGTGCCAGCAGCTTAGATCGGGGCAGGCGGGAAAAACTGTTTTTT,CASSLDRGRREKLFF
TRBV30,once,NA,TRBJ1-1,TGTGCCTGGAGTGTACCCTTAGGATACCAGAACACTGAAGCTTTCTTT,CAWSVPLGYQNTEAFF
TRBV5-8,NA,NA,TRBJ2-7,TGTGCCAGCAGCCCTGGATTTACCTACGAGCAGTACTTC,CASSPGFTYEQYF
TRBV7-9,NA,TRBD1,TRBJ2-1,TGTGCCAGCAGCTTAGGGTTGGGACAGGTCTACTCCTACAATGAGCAGTTCTTC,CASSLGLGQVYSYNEQFF
TRBV11-3,NA,TRBD2,TRBJ2-1,TGTGCCAGCAGCGGGAGGGGTATGGGTTACGATGAGCAGTTCTTC,CASSGRGMGYDEQFF